This TCR beta chain was obtained from a study of regulatory T cells in long-lasting Graves disease. The authors built TCR beta libraries using iRepertoire HTBI primers and Arm-PCR of CDR3 regions. A single record per CDR3 protein comes from TCRdb applying MiXCR to the multiplex PCR reads. This sample has more than 650,000 distinct CDR3 sequences, with around 32% found just once. Described time point: persistent/refractory GD, antithyroid drugs over 5 years with positive TRAb. TCR sequences were obtained from RNA taken from PBMCs. Patients of an endocrinology department in Xi'an, China, were included. Germline V gives CDR1 MNHEY, CDR2 SMNVEV (reference sequence). The CDR3 covers 15 residues. V lost 6 bases, J lost 5 bases, and 8 bases stayed unmatched. In the case of this clonotype: The antigen remains unidentified.

General study findings and limits: New patients shared 750 to 1,000 public clonotypes, fewer than the approximately 2,500 shared by persistent patients. Investigators studied peripheral blood only, not thyroid tissue.

The chain uses TRBV27 and TRBJ2-7; 12 bases agree with TRBD1. Material: peripheral blood mononuclear cells (PBMCs), obtained when the disease was refractory, from a patient treated with antithyroid drugs. This clonotype was sampled from a female donor with Graves disease. CDR3 nucleotides: TGTGCCAGCAGCAGATCGGGACAGGGGGCCCACGAGCAGTACTTC. It yields the protein CASSRSGQGAHEQYF.